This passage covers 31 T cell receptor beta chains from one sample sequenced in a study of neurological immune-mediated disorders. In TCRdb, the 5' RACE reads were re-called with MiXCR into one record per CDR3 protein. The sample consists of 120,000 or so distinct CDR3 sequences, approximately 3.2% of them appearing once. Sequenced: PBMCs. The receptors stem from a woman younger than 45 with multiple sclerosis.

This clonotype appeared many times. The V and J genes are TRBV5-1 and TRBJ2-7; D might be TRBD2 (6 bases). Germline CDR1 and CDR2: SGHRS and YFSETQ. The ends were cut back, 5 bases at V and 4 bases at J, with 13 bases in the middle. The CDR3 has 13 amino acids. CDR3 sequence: CASRNPGSYEQYF. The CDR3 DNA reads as TGCGCCAGCAGAAACCCCGGGAGTTACGAGCAGTACTTC. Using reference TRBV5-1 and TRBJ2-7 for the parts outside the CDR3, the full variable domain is KAGVTQTPRYLIKTRGQQVTLSCSPISGHRSVSWYQQTPGQGLQFLFEYFSETQRNKGNFPGRFSGRQFSNSRSEMNVSTLELGDSALYLCASRNPGSYEQYFGPGTRLTVT.

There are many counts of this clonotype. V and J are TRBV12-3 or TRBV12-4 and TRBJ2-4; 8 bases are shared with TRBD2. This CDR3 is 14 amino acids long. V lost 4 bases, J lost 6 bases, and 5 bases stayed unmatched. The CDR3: CASSSQRELNIQYF. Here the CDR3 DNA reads TGTGCCAGCAGTTCGCAGCGGGAGTTAAACATTCAGTACTTC.

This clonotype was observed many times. The DNA for the CDR3 is TGTGCCAGCTCACCCGGGACAGATCAGCCCCAGCATTTT. It codes for CASSPGTDQPQHF. The chain carries TRBV18 and TRBJ1-5; 7 bases are a match to TRBD1. Germline V gene lookup returns CDR1 KGHSH and CDR2 LQKENI. The CDR3 covers 13 residues. Trimming removed 3 bases from V and 5 bases from J; junction bases left unmatched: 1.

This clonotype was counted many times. CDR3 nucleotides: TGCAGTGCTAGAGCTCCCCGGGACAGGGACAATCAGCCCCAGCATTTT. Residues: CSARAPRDRDNQPQHF. The V gene is TRBV20-1, the J gene TRBJ1-5, with 9 bases identical to TRBD1. The CDR3 consists of 16 residues. The germline gives CDR1 DFQATT, CDR2 SNEGSKA (reference sequence). After removal of 1 base from V and 3 bases from J, the junction contained 7 bases not matched to a gene.

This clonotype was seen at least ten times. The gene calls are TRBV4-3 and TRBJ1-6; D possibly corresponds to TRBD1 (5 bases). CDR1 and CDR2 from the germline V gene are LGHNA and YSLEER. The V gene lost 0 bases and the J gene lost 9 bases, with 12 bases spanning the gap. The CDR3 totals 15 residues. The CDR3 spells CASSQEKGRVSPLHF. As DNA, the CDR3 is TGCGCCAGCAGCCAAGAAAAGGGGCGCGTTTCACCCCTCCACTTT.

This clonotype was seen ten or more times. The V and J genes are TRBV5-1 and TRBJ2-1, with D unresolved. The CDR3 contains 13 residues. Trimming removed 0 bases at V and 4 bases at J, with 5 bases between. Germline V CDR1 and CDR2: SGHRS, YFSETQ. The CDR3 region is CASSLATYNEQFF. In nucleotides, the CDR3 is TGCGCCAGCAGCTTGGCCACGTACAATGAGCAGTTCTTC.

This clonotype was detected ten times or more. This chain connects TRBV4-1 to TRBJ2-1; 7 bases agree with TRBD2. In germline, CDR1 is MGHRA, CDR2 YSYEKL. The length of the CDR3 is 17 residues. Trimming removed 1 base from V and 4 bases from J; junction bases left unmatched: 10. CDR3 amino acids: CASSQGPPGLLYNEQFF. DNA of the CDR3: TGCGCCAGCAGCCAAGGCCCCCCGGGACTACTATACAATGAGCAGTTCTTC.

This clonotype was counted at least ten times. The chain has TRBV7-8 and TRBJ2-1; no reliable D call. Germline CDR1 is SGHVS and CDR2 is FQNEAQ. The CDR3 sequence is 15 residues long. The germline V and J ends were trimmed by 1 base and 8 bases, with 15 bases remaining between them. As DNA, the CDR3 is TGTGCCAGCAGCTTAGACGACTTAGGAGTGGATGAGCAGTTCTTC. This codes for CASSLDDLGVDEQFF.

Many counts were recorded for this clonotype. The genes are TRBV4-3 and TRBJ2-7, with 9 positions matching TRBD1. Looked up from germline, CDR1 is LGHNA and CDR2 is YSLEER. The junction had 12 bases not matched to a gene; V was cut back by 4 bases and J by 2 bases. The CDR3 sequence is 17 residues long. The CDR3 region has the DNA TGCGCCAGCAGCCTCCATGGCGGCGGGACAGGGCCCTACGAGCAGTACTTC. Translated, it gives CASSLHGGGTGPYEQYF.

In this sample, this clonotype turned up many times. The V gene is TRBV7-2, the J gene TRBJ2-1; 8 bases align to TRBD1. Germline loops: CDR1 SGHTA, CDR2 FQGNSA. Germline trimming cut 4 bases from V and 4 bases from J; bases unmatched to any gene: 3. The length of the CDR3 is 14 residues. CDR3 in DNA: TGTGCCAGCAGCTCACGGACAGGGTACAATGAGCAGTTCTTC. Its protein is CASSSRTGYNEQFF.

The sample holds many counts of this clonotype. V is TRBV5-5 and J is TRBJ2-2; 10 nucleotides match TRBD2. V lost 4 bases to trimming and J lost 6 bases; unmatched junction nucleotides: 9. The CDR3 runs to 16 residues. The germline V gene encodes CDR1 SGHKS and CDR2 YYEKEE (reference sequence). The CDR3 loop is CASSSTSGILPGELFF. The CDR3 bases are TGTGCCAGCAGCAGTACTAGCGGGATTCTCCCCGGGGAGCTGTTTTTT.

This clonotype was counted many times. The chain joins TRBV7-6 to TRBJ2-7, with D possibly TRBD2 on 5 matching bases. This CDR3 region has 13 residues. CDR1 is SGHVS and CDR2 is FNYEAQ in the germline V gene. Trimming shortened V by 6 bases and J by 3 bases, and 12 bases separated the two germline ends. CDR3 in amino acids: CASSYAAGYEQYF. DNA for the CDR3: TGTGCCAGCAGTTACGCCGCGGGCTACGAGCAGTACTTC.

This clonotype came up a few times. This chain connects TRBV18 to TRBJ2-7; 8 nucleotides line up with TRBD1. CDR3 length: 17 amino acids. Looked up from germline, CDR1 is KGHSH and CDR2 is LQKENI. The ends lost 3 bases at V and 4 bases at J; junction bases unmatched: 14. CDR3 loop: CASSPGAGGLSWYEQYF. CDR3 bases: TGTGCCAGCTCACCTGGGGCAGGGGGCCTTTCATGGTACGAGCAGTACTTC.

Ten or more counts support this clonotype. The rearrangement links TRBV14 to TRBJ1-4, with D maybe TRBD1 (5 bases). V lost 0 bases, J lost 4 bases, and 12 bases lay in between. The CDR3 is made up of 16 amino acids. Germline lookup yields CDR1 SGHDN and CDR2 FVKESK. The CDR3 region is CASSQDGQGLNEKLFF. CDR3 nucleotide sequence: TGTGCCAGCAGCCAAGACGGTCAGGGCCTTAATGAAAAACTGTTTTTT.

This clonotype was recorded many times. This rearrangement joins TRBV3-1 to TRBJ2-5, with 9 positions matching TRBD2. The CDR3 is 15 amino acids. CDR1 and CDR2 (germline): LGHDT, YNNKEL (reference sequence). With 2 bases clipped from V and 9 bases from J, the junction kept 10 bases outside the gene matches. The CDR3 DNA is TGTGCCAGCAGCCAATTGGGGTTAGCGGGGGCGGCCCAGTACTTC. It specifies CASSQLGLAGAAQYF.

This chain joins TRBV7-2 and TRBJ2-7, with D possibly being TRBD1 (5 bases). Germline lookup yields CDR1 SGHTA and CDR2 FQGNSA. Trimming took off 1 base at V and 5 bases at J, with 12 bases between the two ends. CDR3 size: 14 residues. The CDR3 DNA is TGTGCCAGCAGCTTAGTGTCCAGGGCGGACGAGCAGTACTTC. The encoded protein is CASSLVSRADEQYF.

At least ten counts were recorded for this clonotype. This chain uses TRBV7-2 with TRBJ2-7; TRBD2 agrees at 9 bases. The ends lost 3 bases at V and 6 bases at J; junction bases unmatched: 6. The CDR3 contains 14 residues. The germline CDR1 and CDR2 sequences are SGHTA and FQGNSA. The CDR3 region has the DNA TGTGCCAGCAGCTTGCGGGAGGGTTCGGGCGAGCAGTACTTC. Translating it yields CASSLREGSGEQYF.

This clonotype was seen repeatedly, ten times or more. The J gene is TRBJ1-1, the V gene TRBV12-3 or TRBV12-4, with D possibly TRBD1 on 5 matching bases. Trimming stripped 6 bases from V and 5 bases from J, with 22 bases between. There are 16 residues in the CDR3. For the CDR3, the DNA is TGTGCCAGCAGACCGCCTCCGCAACCGGGGGGGACTGAAGCTTTCTTT. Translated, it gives CASRPPPQPGGTEAFF.

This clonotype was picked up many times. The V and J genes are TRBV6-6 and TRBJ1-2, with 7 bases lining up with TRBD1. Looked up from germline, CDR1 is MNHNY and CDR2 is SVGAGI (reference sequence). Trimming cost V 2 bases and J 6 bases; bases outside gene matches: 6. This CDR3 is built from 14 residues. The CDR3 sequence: CASSYRDRADGYTF. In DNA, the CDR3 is TGTGCCAGCAGTTACCGCGACAGGGCTGATGGCTACACCTTC.

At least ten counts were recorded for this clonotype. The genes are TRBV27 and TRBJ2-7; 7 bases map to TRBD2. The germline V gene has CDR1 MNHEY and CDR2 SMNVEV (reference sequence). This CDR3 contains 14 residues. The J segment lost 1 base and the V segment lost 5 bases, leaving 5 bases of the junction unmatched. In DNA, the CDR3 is TGTGCCAGCAGTATGCTAGCGGATTCCTACGAGCAGTACTTC. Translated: CASSMLADSYEQYF.

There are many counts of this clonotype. Here the CDR3 DNA reads TGTGCCAGCAGCTTGGGGTTCTCTGGGGCCAACGTCCTGACTTTC. It codes for CASSLGFSGANVLTF. J is TRBJ2-6 and V is TRBV5-8; D gene ambiguous. The CDR3 sequence is 15 residues long. V lost 0 bases, J lost 0 bases, and 4 bases lay in between. CDR1 and CDR2 (germline): SGHTS, YDEGEE.

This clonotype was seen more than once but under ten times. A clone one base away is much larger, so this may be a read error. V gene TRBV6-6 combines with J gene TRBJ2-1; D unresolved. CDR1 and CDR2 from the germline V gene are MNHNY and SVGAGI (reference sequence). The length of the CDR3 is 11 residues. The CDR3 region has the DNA TGTGACAGCAGTCCTGACAATGAGCAGTTCTTC. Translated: CDSSPDNEQFF.

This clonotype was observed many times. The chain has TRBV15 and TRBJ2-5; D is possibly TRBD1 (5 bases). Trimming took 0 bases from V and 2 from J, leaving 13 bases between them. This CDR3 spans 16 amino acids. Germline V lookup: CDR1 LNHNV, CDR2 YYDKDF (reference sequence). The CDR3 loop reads CATSREYRTPQETQYF. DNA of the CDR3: TGTGCCACCAGCAGAGAATACAGGACGCCGCAAGAGACCCAGTACTTC.

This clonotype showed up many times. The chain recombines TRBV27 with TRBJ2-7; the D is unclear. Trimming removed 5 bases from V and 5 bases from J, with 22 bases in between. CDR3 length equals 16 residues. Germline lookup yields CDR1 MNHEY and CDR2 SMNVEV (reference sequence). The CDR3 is CASSPLLGTKVHEQYF. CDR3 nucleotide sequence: TGTGCCAGCAGTCCCCTGCTGGGTACCAAGGTCCACGAGCAGTACTTC.

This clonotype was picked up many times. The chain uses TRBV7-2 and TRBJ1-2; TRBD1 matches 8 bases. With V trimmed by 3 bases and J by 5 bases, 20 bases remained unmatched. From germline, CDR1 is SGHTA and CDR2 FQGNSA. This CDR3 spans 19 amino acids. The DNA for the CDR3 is TGTGCCAGCAGCTTGACGGCCGGACAGGGCCCACTGGGGCTATATGGCTACACCTTC. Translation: CASSLTAGQGPLGLYGYTF. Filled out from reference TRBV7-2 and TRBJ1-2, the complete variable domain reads GAGVSQSPSNKVTEKGKDVELRCDPISGHTALYWYRQSLGQGLEFLIYFQGNSAPDKSGLPSDRFSAERTGGSVSTLTIQRTQQEDSAVYLCASSLTAGQGPLGLYGYTFGSGTRLTVV.

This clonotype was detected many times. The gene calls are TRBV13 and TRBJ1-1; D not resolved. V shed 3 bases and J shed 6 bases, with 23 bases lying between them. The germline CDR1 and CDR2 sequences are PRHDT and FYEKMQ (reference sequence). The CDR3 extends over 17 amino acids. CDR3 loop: CASSLNQDRGVGAEAFF. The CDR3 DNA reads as TGTGCCAGCAGCTTGAATCAGGACCGGGGAGTGGGCGCTGAAGCTTTCTTT.

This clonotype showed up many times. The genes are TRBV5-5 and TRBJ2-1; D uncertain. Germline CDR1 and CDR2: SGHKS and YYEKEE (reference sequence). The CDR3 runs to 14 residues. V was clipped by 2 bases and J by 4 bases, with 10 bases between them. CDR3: CASSFLETYNEQFF. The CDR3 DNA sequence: TGTGCCAGCAGCTTTTTGGAGACTTACAATGAGCAGTTCTTC.

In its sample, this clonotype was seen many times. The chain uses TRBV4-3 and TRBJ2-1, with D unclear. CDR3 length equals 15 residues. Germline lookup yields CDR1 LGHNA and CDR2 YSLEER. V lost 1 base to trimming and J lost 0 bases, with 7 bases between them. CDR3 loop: CASSQVISSYNEQFF. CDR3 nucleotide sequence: TGCGCCAGCAGCCAAGTGATTAGCTCCTACAATGAGCAGTTCTTC.

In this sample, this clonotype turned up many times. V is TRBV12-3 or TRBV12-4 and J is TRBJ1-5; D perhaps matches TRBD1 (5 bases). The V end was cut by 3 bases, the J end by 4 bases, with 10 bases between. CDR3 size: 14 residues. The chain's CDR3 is CASSFQGRNQPQHF. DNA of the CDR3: TGTGCCAGCAGTTTTCAGGGCCGTAATCAGCCCCAGCATTTT.

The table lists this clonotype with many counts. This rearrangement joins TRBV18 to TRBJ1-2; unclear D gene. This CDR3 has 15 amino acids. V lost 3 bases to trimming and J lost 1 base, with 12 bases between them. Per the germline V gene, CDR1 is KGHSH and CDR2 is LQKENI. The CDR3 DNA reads TGTGCCAGCTCACCGCAGATTACTGGTAACTATGGCTACACCTTC. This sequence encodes CASSPQITGNYGYTF.

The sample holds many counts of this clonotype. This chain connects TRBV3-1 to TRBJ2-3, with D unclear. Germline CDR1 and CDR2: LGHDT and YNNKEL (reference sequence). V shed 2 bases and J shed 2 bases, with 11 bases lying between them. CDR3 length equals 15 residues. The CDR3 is CASSQPETSTDTQYF. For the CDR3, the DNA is TGTGCCAGCAGCCAACCCGAAACCTCCACAGATACGCAGTATTTT.